These 26 T cell receptor beta chains share one sample of origin, sequenced in a study of blood T cells in healthy people across ages. It was with a sample-barcoded 5' primer and a J-beta primer mix that a second PCR of roughly 7 to 11 cycles was run. TCRdb re-analysed the 5' RACE reads in MiXCR, keeping a single row per CDR3 protein. The sample includes about 640,000 distinct CDR3 sequences, about 53% of them seen just once. Source material: blood. The origin of the receptors is a man between 60 and 75 years old in good health.

The chain combines TRBV6-5 with TRBJ2-7, with a weak D call TRBD1 (6 bases). V was pared by 5 bases and J by 0 bases, with 11 bases between. The CDR3 runs to 14 residues. Germline V gives CDR1 MNHEY, CDR2 SVGAGI. The CDR3 reads CASSTGHFSYEQYF. For the CDR3, the DNA is TGTGCCAGCAGTACGGGACATTTCTCCTACGAGCAGTACTTC.

The chain employs TRBV12-3 or TRBV12-4 and TRBJ1-5, with TRBD1 matching over 7 bases. This CDR3 has 16 residues. V trimming: 5 bases; J trimming: 0 bases; junction bases outside the gene matches: 7. The CDR3: CASSGQAALSNQPQHF. The CDR3 DNA sequence: TGTGCCAGCAGTGGACAGGCGGCCCTTAGCAATCAGCCCCAGCATTTT.

The chain combines TRBV5-6 with TRBJ2-5; 13 nucleotides align to TRBD2. Trimming took 8 bases from V and 1 from J; bases not matched to a gene: 11. The CDR3 extends over 17 amino acids. Germline V CDR1 and CDR2: SGHDT, YYEEEE. In DNA, the CDR3 is TGTGCCAGTAGCGCCGGGACTAGCGGGGTGGGCCAAGAGACCCAGTACTTC. Encoded protein: CASSAGTSGVGQETQYF. The variable domain in full, with the rest retrieved from reference TRBV5-6 and TRBJ2-5, is DAGVTQSPTHLIKTRGQQVTLRCSPKSGHDTVSWYQQALGQGPQFIFQYYEEEERQRGNFPDRFSGHQFPNYSSELNVNALLLGDSALYLCASSAGTSGVGQETQYFGPGTRLLVL.

V is TRBV24-1 and J is TRBJ2-3, with 7 bases aligning to TRBD2. The CDR3 totals 16 residues. Trimming took 4 bases from V and 0 from J; bases not matched to a gene: 6. Germline V gene data show CDR1 as KGHDR and CDR2 as SFDVKD. DNA for the CDR3: TGTGCCACCAGTGACGGAGTGGGGGGGAGCACAGATACGCAGTATTTT. Its translation: CATSDGVGGSTDTQYF.

The chain has TRBV6-4 and TRBJ1-2; D uncertain. V dropped 2 bases and J dropped 4 bases, with 8 bases sitting between them. The CDR3 contains 13 residues. Germline V CDR1 and CDR2: MRHNA, SNTAGT. The CDR3 region has the DNA TGTGCCAGCAGTGACGCAGGAGTCTATGGCTACACCTTC. It specifies CASSDAGVYGYTF.

This clonotype was observed a few times. This chain uses TRBV20-1 with TRBJ1-2; 11 bases are shared with TRBD1. This CDR3 has 16 residues. Trimming at V came to 0 bases and at J to 6 bases, leaving 9 bases not matched to a gene. Germline V CDR1 and CDR2: DFQATT, SNEGSKA (reference sequence). The CDR3 sequence is CSARDSRTGGADGYTF. DNA of the CDR3: TGCAGTGCTAGAGATTCGCGGACAGGGGGCGCGGATGGCTACACCTTC.

As DNA, the CDR3 is TGCGCCAGCAGCTTGGCAGGAGGGGGTGCTTCCAGTTACGAGCAGTACTTC. This translates into CASSLAGGGASSYEQYF. J is TRBJ2-5 and V is TRBV5-1, with D perhaps given as TRBD1 or TRBD2 (6 bases each). The tail of the sequence fits TRBJ2-7 better, so the J call may be wrong. The CDR3 has 17 residues. The germline gives CDR1 SGHRS, CDR2 YFSETQ.

The chain has TRBV20-1 and TRBJ2-5; 10 bases are shared with TRBD2. The CDR3 runs 17 residues. Germline CDR1 and CDR2: DFQATT and SNEGSKA (reference sequence). V was pared by 4 bases and J by 4 bases, with 15 bases of the junction left unmatched. CDR3 region: CSANPPSGGAEGETQYF. CDR3 coding DNA: TGCAGTGCTAATCCCCCGAGCGGGGGGGCCGAGGGAGAGACCCAGTACTTC.

The V and J genes are TRBV10-3 and TRBJ2-5; 12 nucleotides line up with TRBD2. The CDR3 covers 19 residues. Germline trimming cut 6 bases from V and 1 base from J; bases unmatched to any gene: 15. Germline CDR1 and CDR2: ENHRY and SYGVKD. This CDR3 reads CAIRDGKIRTSGAQETQYF. Here the CDR3 DNA reads TGTGCCATCAGGGACGGGAAAATTCGGACTAGCGGGGCCCAAGAGACCCAGTACTTC.

This clonotype was seen more than once but under ten times. V and J are TRBV7-2 and TRBJ2-1; D is undetermined. V was shortened by 5 bases and J by 0 bases, with 8 bases between the two germline ends. The CDR3 sequence is 14 residues long. Germline-derived CDR1 and CDR2 are SGHTA and FQGNSA. The CDR3 here is CASSQDASYNEQFF. The CDR3, as DNA: TGTGCCAGCAGCCAGGACGCCTCCTACAATGAGCAGTTCTTC.

V and J are TRBV5-1 and TRBJ2-5; D is unresolved. Deletions cut 2 bases from V and 4 bases from J, with 9 bases between. The CDR3 has 13 residues. The germline V gene has CDR1 SGHRS and CDR2 YFSETQ. CDR3 in amino acids: CASSFDIGETQYF. CDR3 sequence (DNA): TGCGCCAGCAGCTTCGACATCGGAGAGACCCAGTACTTC.

The rearrangement joins TRBV5-1 to TRBJ1-2; D call uncertain. CDR3 length equals 12 residues. CDR1 SGHRS and CDR2 YFSETQ come from the germline V gene. V was pared by 5 bases and J by 11 bases, with 16 bases between. CDR3: CASRDRQGGYTF. CDR3 nucleotide sequence: TGCGCCAGCAGGGACCGTCAAGGAGGATACACCTTC.

The rearrangement links TRBV21-1 to TRBJ2-4; the DNA was not used to check the table's D call, TRBD1. TRBV21-1 is annotated as a pseudogene. The CDR3 totals 21 residues. The CDR3 coding sequence is TGTGCCAGCAGCAAAAGATCCCCCCCCCGGGACAGGGGGTTAGCCAAAAACATTCAGTACTTC. Residues: CASSKRSPPRDRGLAKNIQYF.

The V and J genes are TRBV9 and TRBJ2-3, with D hard to call. Germline V gives CDR1 SGDLS, CDR2 YYNGEE. Between the trimmed V and J ends, which lost 4 bases and 14 bases, there was a span of 14 bases. The CDR3 consists of 11 residues. CDR3 sequence (DNA): TGTGCCAGCAGCCCTATGAAGTCTTGGTATTTT. Protein product: CASSPMKSWYF.

CDR3 sequence (DNA): TGCAGCGTTGCACAGGGGGATGGGAGCTACACCTTC. This codes for CSVAQGDGSYTF. The chain couples TRBV29-1 to TRBJ1-2; 8 nucleotides agree with TRBD1. CDR1 and CDR2 (germline): SQVTM, ANQGSEA. Trimming at V came to 4 bases and at J to 9 bases, leaving 7 bases not matched to a gene. The CDR3 runs 12 residues.

This chain uses TRBV4-1 with TRBJ2-7; D is ambiguous. V was cut by 3 bases and J by 5 bases, with 14 bases left in between. Germline V lookup: CDR1 MGHRA, CDR2 YSYEKL. The CDR3 contains 14 residues. Here the CDR3 DNA reads TGCGCCAGCAGCCATTCTCTAGGTTGGGACGAGCAGTACTTC. Translated: CASSHSLGWDEQYF.

The rearrangement joins TRBV24-1 to TRBJ2-3; D gene ambiguous. Germline V gene lookup returns CDR1 KGHDR and CDR2 SFDVKD. V was pared by 1 base and J by 0 bases, with 4 bases between. The length of the CDR3 is 14 residues. The CDR3 region is CATSDFSSTDTQYF. The CDR3 bases are TGTGCCACCAGTGATTTCTCTAGCACAGATACGCAGTATTTT.

The chain recombines TRBV4-2 with TRBJ2-1, with TRBD2 identical over 14 bases. The CDR3 covers 16 residues. V shed 4 bases and J 8 bases; nucleotides not matched to a gene: 7. Germline V CDR1 and CDR2: LGHNA, YNFKEQ. The CDR3 sequence: CASSRGLAGARDEQFF. In DNA, the CDR3 is TGTGCCAGCAGCCGGGGACTAGCGGGGGCTCGGGATGAGCAGTTCTTC.

The V call is TRBV10-2, the J call TRBJ2-3; 8 bases line up with TRBD2. The V gene end was trimmed by 3 bases and the J gene end by 2 bases; junction bases not matched to a gene: 4. Germline CDR1 is WSHSY and CDR2 is SAAADI. The CDR3 spans 15 residues. The CDR3 region has the DNA TGCGCCAGCAGTGACCGGGGGGGCAACACAGATACGCAGTATTTT. This sequence encodes CASSDRGGNTDTQYF.

This clonotype has more than one count but fewer than ten. The chain recombines TRBV12-3 or TRBV12-4 with TRBJ2-1, with no clear D. With 5 bases removed from V and 7 bases from J, the gap between germline ends came to 9 bases. The CDR3 loop spans 12 amino acids. The CDR3 sequence: CASSRPVNEQFF. The CDR3 region has the DNA TGTGCCAGCAGTCGCCCCGTGAATGAGCAGTTCTTC.

This chain uses TRBV20-1 with TRBJ2-7; 10 bases map to TRBD1. Gene TRBJ2-5 matches the end of the DNA better, so the J call may be wrong. The CDR3 consists of 14 residues. Germline CDR1 is DFQATT and CDR2 is SNEGSKA (reference sequence). This chain's CDR3 is CSAPSTGGMETQYF. The DNA of the CDR3 is TGCAGTGCTCCATCGACAGGGGGCATGGAGACCCAGTACTTC.

This clonotype appeared a single time. The junction differs from germline at one of its ends, possibly a read error. The chain joins TRBV6-6 to TRBJ2-5; D is undetermined. The DNA end lines up better with TRBJ2-1; the J call may be wrong. This CDR3 is 16 amino acids long. CDR1 is MNHNY, CDR2 SVGAGI, per germline (reference sequence). The CDR3 reads CASGYSRGWQQETQFF. In DNA form, the CDR3 reads TGTGCCAGCGGTTACTCGAGAGGCTGGCAACAAGAGACCCAGTTCTTC.

The chain recombines TRBV29-1 with TRBJ2-7; 8 bases agree with TRBD1. This CDR3 has 13 amino acids. V lost 7 bases, J lost 3 bases, and 8 bases stayed unmatched. Germline assignment: CDR1 SQVTM and CDR2 ANQGSEA. CDR3 amino acids: CSGDRGGDYEQYF. As DNA, the CDR3 is TGCAGCGGCGACAGGGGAGGAGACTACGAGCAGTACTTC.

The gene calls are TRBV15 and TRBJ1-2, with 11 positions matching TRBD1. Germline-derived CDR1 and CDR2 are LNHNV and YYDKDF (reference sequence). The CDR3 is made up of 16 amino acids. The V and J ends lost 0 bases and 8 bases, in that order; junction bases with no gene match: 8. The CDR3 loop is CATSRDFGTGGRGYTF. CDR3 DNA: TGTGCCACCAGCAGAGACTTCGGGACAGGGGGTCGAGGCTACACCTTC.

The chain carries TRBV6-5 and TRBJ1-5; weak D call: TRBD1 (5 bases). Deletions cut 6 bases from V and 6 bases from J, with 21 bases between. The CDR3 loop spans 16 amino acids. Germline V lookup: CDR1 MNHEY, CDR2 SVGAGI. The CDR3 DNA follows: TGTGCCAGCAGCCTTAAAGGAGGGGAGCTCGGTCAGCCCCAGCATTTT. Translation: CASSLKGGELGQPQHF.

As DNA, the CDR3 is TGCGCCAGCAGTGGGGAGCTAGGTGAGCAGTTCTTC. Its translation: CASSGELGEQFF. This chain uses TRBV10-1 with TRBJ2-1, with D possibly being TRBD2 (5 bases). The germline V gene encodes CDR1 WNHNN and CDR2 SYGVQD (reference sequence). The CDR3 runs 12 residues. Trimming removed 4 bases from V and 9 bases from J, with 10 bases in between.